The T cell receptor (beta chain) under discussion was sequenced for a study of identical twins. Whole-study results and caveats: One should note that invariant MAIT and iNKT cells could partly confound zero-insertion analyses.

Germline V gives CDR1 LNHNV, CDR2 YYDKDF (reference sequence). CDR3 length: 14 amino acids. Trimming at V came to 7 bases and at J to 0 bases, leaving 3 bases not matched to a gene. TCRdb reprocessed the 5' RACE reads with MiXCR, giving one entry per CDR3 protein. Altogether about 660,000 distinct CDR3 sequences are present, over 8.5% being singletons, with the ten largest covering around 0.98%. Turning to this clonotype: Its specificity is unknown.

These data also formed part of another study, on yellow fever vaccine responses in identical twins. That paper notes: Twins reportedly showed a vaccine T cell response that seemed partly convergent and partly personalized.

The receptor's source is a woman between 18 and 30 years old in good health. The genes are TRBV15 and TRBJ2-7, with 10 bases matching TRBD2. The sample consisted of PBMCs. The CDR3 DNA reads TGTGCCACCAAAAGCGGGAGGGCCTCCTACGAGCAGTACTTC. This encodes CATKSGRASYEQYF.